This TCR beta chain is from a study of blood T cell repertoires in COVID-19. Study details: The United States, Italy and Spain were the sources of the acute and convalescent COVID-19 samples.

Clones were read by immunoSEQ multiplex PCR, and TCRdb kept only the in-frame ones, dropping some. The sample contains almost 350,000 clones, roughly nine tenths of which appear only once. CDR3 size: 15 residues. V was cut by 0 bases and J by 6 bases, with 14 bases left in between. CDR1 and CDR2 (germline): LGHNA, YNFKEQ. The chain recombines TRBV4-2 with TRBJ1-2; tentatively, D is TRBD1 (5 bases). Sequenced material: peripheral blood. The sequence came from a woman aged 55-70 years with COVID-19, enrolled during active disease. Here the CDR3 DNA reads TGTGCCAGCAGCCAAGAATGGGGCAGGATGGATGGCTACACCTTC. This encodes CASSQEWGRMDGYTF.